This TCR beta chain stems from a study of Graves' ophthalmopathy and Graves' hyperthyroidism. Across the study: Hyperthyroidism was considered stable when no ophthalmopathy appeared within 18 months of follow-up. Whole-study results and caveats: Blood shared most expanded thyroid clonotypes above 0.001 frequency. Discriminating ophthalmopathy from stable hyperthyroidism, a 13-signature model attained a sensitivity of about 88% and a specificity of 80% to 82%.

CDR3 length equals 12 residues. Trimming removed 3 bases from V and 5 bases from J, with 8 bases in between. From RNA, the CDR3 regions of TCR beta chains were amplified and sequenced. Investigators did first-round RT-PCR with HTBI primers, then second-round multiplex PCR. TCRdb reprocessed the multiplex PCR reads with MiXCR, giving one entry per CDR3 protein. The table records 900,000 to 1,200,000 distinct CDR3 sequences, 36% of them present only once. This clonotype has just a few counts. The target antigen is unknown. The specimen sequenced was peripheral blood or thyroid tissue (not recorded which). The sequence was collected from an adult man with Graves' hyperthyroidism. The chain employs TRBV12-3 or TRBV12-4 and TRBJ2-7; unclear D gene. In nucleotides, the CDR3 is TGTGCCAGCAGTTTCACCCGGAACGAGCAGTACTTC. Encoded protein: CASSFTRNEQYF.